This T cell receptor beta chain was obtained from a study of blood T cell repertoires in COVID-19. Study at large: Acute and convalescent COVID-19 specimens originated in the United States, Italy and Spain. PBMCs, B-cell-depleted T cells, or T cells were the source of the cDNA or gDNA that made up the material.

Trimming cost V 0 bases and J 6 bases; bases outside gene matches: 10. The CDR3 sequence is 17 residues long. Germline V gene lookup returns CDR1 SGHRS and CDR2 YFSETQ. Authors' data handling: Reference gene primer amplification gave estimated nucleated cell counts. Some clones are missing from TCRdb's copy, which holds only in-frame ones; the method was immunoSEQ multiplex PCR. D and trimming come from the DNA, and the V and J calls and clone size come from that table. The sample includes roughly 300,000 clones, 80% to 90% of them seen just once. Sequenced: peripheral blood. The V call is TRBV5-1, the J call TRBJ2-4, with 9 nucleotides matching TRBD2. The source is a woman aged 50 to 65 with acute or convalescent COVID-19. As DNA, the CDR3 is TGCGCCAGCAGCTTGGCGGGACTAGCCTCTGGCGGAAACATTCAGTACTTC. Its protein is CASSLAGLASGGNIQYF.